The rows below give T cell receptor beta chains drawn from one sample of a study of blood T cell repertoires in COVID-19. Produced via immunoSEQ multiplex PCR; TCRdb's table is partial and in-frame only. This sample has roughly 260,000 clones, with about nine tenths found just once. Sequenced sample: peripheral blood. The receptor source for this set is a woman aged 25 to 39 with COVID-19, enrolled during active disease. Each CDR3 is given with its conserved first and last residue. Each record gives: V gene, D gene, clone size, J gene, CDR3 protein, CDR3 DNA. The D gene is left open where the match is weak. Clone size is shown for a subset of rows, as once, few, many or a class of expanded clone.

TRBV19	TRBD2	.	TRBJ2-7	CASSTSGYEQYF	TGTGCCAGTAGTACTAGCGGGTACGAGCAGTACTTC
TRBV5-6	.	.	TRBJ1-4	CASRWRGFAEKLFF	TGTGCCAGCAGATGGCGGGGGTTCGCTGAAAAACTGTTTTTT
TRBV5-8	.	few	TRBJ1-4	CASSLGSGAIYEKLFF	TGTGCCAGCAGCTTGGGCTCAGGGGCAATCTATGAAAAACTGTTTTTT
TRBV2	.	.	TRBJ2-7	CASSEFQGVSGNPTYEQYF	TGTGCCAGCAGTGAATTCCAGGGGGTTAGCGGGAACCCCACCTACGAGCAGTACTTC
TRBV5-1	TRBD1	.	TRBJ2-5	CASSFGTEETQYF	TGCGCCAGCAGCTTCGGGACAGAAGAGACCCAGTACTTC
TRBV6-2/TRBV6-3	TRBD2	.	TRBJ2-3	CASSYGLAGEGTDTQYF	TGTGCCAGCAGTTACGGACTAGCGGGAGAAGGCACAGATACGCAGTATTTT
TRBV29-1	TRBD1	few	TRBJ1-2	CSGGTGTGTGDGYTF	TGCAGCGGGGGAACGGGAACCGGGACAGGCGACGGCTACACCTTC
TRBV2	TRBD2	.	TRBJ2-5	CASRGGLAGLGAETQYF	TGTGCCAGCAGGGGGGGACTAGCGGGCCTAGGTGCGGAGACCCAGTACTTC
TRBV6-5	TRBD1	.	TRBJ1-4	CASSTGGGNEKLFF	TGTGCCAGCAGTACAGGGGGAGGTAATGAAAAACTGTTTTTT
TRBV15	.	.	TRBJ1-2	CATSRDREGNYGYTF	TGTGCCACCAGCAGAGATCGAGAGGGAAACTATGGCTACACCTTC
TRBV2	TRBD1	.	TRBJ1-4	CASRQGALNEKLFF	TGTGCCAGCAGACAGGGGGCCCTTAATGAAAAACTGTTTTTT
TRBV30	TRBD1	.	TRBJ1-6	CAWSPGGGSPLHF	TGTGCCTGGAGCCCAGGGGGCGGATCACCCCTCCACTTT
TRBV30	TRBD1	.	TRBJ1-5	CAWSGDRDQPQHF	TGTGCCTGGAGCGGGGACAGAGATCAGCCCCAGCATTTT
TRBV3-1/TRBV3-2	.	few	TRBJ1-2	CASSQIGGNYGYTF	TGTGCCAGCAGCCAAATCGGCGGGAACTATGGCTACACCTTC
TRBV3-1/TRBV3-2	.	.	TRBJ1-1	CASSPLSNTEAFF	TGTGCCAGCAGCCCCCTAAGTAACACTGAAGCTTTCTTT
TRBV6-6	TRBD2	.	TRBJ2-1	CASTASGNEQFF	TGTGCCAGCACCGCTAGCGGGAATGAGCAGTTCTTC
TRBV7-8	TRBD1	few	TRBJ2-7	CASRATQGSEQYF	TGTGCCAGCAGGGCCACACAGGGGAGCGAGCAGTACTTC
TRBV11-2	TRBD1	.	TRBJ2-1	CASSLGQAYNEQFF	TGTGCCAGCAGCCTGGGACAGGCTTACAATGAGCAGTTCTTC
TRBV19	TRBD2	.	TRBJ2-7	CASRPGGSSYEQYF	TGTGCCAGCCGGCCGGGAGGGAGCTCCTACGAGCAGTACTTC
TRBV30	.	.	TRBJ1-1	CAWRRSEAFF	TGTGCCTGGAGGAGAAGCGAAGCTTTCTTT
TRBV28	.	.	TRBJ2-5	CATDYPDSPGRETQYF	TGTGCCACCGACTATCCGGACAGCCCGGGTCGTGAGACCCAGTACTTC
TRBV11-3	.	once	TRBJ2-7	CASNRETYEQYF	TGTGCCAGCAACAGGGAGACCTACGAGCAGTACTTC
TRBV30	.	.	TRBJ2-7	CAYSSEDSEQYF	TGTGCCTACTCCTCCGAGGACAGCGAGCAGTACTTC
TRBV30	.	once	TRBJ2-1	CAWTPQGNWKNEQFF	TGTGCCTGGACTCCCCAGGGGAACTGGAAAAATGAGCAGTTCTTC
TRBV19	.	.	TRBJ1-5	CASRLGGGPNQPQHF	TGTGCCAGTCGGCTTGGGGGGGGGCCCAATCAGCCCCAGCATTTT
TRBV6-5	.	few	TRBJ1-5	CASSYSSGGNQPQHF	TGTGCCAGCAGTTACTCTTCGGGGGGCAATCAGCCCCAGCATTTT